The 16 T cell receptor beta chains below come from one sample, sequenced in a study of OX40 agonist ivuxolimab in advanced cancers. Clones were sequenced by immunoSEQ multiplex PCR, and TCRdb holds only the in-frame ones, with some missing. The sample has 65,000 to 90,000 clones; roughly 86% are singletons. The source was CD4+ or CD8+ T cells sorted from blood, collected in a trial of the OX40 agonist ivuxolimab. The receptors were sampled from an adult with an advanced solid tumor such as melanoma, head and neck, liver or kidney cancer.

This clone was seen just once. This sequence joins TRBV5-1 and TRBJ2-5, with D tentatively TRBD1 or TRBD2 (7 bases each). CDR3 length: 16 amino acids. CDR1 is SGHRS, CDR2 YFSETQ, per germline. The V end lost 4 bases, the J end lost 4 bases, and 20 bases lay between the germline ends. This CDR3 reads CASSLDGGPGGETQYF. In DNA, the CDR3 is TGCGCCAGCAGCCTCGACGGGGGGCCAGGGGGAGAGACCCAGTACTTC.

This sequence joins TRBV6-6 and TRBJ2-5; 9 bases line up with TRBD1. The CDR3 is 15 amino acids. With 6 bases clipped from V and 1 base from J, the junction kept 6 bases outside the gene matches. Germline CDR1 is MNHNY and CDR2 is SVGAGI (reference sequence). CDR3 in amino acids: CASSFPGQGQETQYF. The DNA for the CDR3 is TGTGCCAGCAGCTTTCCGGGACAGGGCCAAGAGACCCAGTACTTC.

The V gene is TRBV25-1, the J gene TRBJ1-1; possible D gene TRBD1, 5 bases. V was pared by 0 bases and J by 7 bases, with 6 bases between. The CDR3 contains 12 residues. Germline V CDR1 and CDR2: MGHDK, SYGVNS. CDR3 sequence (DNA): TGTGCCAGCAGTGAATACGGGGGTGAAGCTTTCTTT. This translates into CASSEYGGEAFF.

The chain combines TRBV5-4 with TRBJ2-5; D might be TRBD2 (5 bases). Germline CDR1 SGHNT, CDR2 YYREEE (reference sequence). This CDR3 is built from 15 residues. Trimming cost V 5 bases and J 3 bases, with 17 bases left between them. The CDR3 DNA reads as TGTGCCAGCAGGGGAATTGGGCAGCGGAAAGAGACCCAGTACTTC. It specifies CASRGIGQRKETQYF.

CDR3 DNA: TGTGCCAGCCGCAGCAGCACAGATACGCAGTATTTT. This codes for CASRSSTDTQYF. The chain combines TRBV6-5 with TRBJ2-3; D remains ambiguous. The germline V and J ends were trimmed by 8 bases and 0 bases, with 6 bases remaining between them. This CDR3 is built from 12 residues. Germline CDR1 MNHEY, CDR2 SVGAGI.

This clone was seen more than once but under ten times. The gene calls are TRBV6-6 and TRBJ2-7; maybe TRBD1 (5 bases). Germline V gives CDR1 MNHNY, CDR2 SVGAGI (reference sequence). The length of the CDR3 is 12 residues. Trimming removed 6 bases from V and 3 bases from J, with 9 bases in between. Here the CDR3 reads CASSQGLYEQYF. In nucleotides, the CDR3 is TGTGCCAGCAGCCAGGGTCTCTACGAGCAGTACTTC.

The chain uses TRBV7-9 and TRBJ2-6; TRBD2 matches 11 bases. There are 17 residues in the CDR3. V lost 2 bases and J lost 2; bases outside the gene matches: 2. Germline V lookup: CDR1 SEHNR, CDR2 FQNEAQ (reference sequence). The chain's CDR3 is CASSLLAGGPGANVLTF. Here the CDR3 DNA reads TGTGCCAGCAGCTTACTAGCGGGAGGCCCTGGGGCCAACGTCCTGACTTTC. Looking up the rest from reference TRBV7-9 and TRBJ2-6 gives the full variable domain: DTGVSQNPRHKITKRGQNVTFRCDPISEHNRLYWYRQTLGQGPEFLTYFQNEAQLEKSRLLSDRFSAERPKGSFSTLEIQRTEQGDSAMYLCASSLLAGGPGANVLTFGAGSRLTVL.

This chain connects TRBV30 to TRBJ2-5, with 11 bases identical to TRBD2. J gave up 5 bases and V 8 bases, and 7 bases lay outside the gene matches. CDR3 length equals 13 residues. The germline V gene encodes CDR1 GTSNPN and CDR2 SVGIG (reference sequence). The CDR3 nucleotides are TGTGCCCGAAAATTAGCGGGAGGGGAGACCCAGTACTTC. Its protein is CARKLAGGETQYF. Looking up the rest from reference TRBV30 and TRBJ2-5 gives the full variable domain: SQTIHQWPATLVQPVGSPLSLECTVEGTSNPNLYWYRQAAGRGLQLLFYSVGIGQISSEVPQNLSASRPQDRQFILSSKKLLLSDSGFYLCARKLAGGETQYFGPGTRLLVL.

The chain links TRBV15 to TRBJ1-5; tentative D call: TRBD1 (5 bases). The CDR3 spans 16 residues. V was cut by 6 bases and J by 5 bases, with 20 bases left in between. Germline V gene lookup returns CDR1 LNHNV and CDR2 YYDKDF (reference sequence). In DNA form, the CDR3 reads TGTGCCACCAGGAAGGAATCCGGGACCCAATATCAGCCCCAGCATTTT. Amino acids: CATRKESGTQYQPQHF.

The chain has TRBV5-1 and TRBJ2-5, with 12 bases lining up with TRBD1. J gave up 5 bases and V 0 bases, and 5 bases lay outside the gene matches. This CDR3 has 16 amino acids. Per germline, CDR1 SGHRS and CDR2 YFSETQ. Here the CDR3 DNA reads TGCGCCAGCAGCTTGGACGGGACAGGGGGCATCGAGACCCAGTACTTC. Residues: CASSLDGTGGIETQYF. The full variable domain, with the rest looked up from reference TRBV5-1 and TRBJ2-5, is KAGVTQTPRYLIKTRGQQVTLSCSPISGHRSVSWYQQTPGQGLQFLFEYFSETQRNKGNFPGRFSGRQFSNSRSEMNVSTLELGDSALYLCASSLDGTGGIETQYFGPGTRLLVL.

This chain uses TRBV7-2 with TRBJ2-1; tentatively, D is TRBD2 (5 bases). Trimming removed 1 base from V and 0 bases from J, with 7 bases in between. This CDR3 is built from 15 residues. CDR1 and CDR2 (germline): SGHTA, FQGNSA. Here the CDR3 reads CASSLGESSYNEQFF. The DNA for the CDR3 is TGTGCCAGCAGCTTAGGGGAGAGCTCCTACAATGAGCAGTTCTTC. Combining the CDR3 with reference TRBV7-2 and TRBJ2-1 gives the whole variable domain GAGVSQSPSNKVTEKGKDVELRCDPISGHTALYWYRQSLGQGLEFLIYFQGNSAPDKSGLPSDRFSAERTGGSVSTLTIQRTQQEDSAVYLCASSLGESSYNEQFFGPGTRLTVL.

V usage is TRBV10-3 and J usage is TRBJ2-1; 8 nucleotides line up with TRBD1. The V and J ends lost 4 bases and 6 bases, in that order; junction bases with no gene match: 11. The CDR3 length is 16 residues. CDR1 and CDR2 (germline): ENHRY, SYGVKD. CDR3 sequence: CAISADFRGHGNEQFF. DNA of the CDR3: TGTGCCATCAGTGCCGACTTCAGGGGGCACGGCAATGAGCAGTTCTTC.

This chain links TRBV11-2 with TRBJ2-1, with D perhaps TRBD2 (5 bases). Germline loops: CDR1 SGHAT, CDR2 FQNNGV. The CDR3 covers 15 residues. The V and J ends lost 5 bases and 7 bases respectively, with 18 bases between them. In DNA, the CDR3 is TGTGCCAGCAGCCTTACCAAGACGGGATCTAATGAGCAGTTCTTC. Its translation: CASSLTKTGSNEQFF.

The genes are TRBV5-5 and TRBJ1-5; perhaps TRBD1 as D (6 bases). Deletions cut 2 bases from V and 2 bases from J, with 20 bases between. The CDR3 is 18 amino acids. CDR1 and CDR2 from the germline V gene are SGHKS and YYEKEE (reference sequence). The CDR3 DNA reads TGTGCCAGCAGCTTTGGAGGGGGGAATATAGAAGGCAATCAGCCCCAGCATTTT. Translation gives CASSFGGGNIEGNQPQHF. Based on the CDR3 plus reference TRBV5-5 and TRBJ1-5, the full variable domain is DAGVTQSPTHLIKTRGQQVTLRCSPISGHKSVSWYQQVLGQGPQFIFQYYEKEERGRGNFPDRFSARQFPNYSSELNVNALLLGDSALYLCASSFGGGNIEGNQPQHFGDGTRLSIL.

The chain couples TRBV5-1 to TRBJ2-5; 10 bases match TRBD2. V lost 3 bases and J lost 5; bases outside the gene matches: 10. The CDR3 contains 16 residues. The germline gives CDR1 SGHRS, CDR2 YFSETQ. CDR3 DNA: TGCGCCAGCAGCTCCTCTAGCGGGGGCGTCCGGGAGACCCAGTACTTC. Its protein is CASSSSSGGVRETQYF.

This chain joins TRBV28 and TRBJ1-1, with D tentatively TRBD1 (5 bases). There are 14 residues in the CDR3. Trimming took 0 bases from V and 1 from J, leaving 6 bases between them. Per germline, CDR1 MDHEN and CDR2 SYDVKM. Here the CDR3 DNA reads TGTGCCAGCAGTTTATGGGGGGGGAACACTGAAGCTTTCTTT. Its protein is CASSLWGGNTEAFF.